This is a list of T cell receptor beta chains from one sample in a study of cytomegalovirus exposure and HLA in healthy donors. Method: immunoSEQ multiplex PCR; TCRdb's copy keeps in-frame clones and lacks some. Among fewer than 150,000 clones listed, around 80% were seen once. Sequencing was done on a sample of PBMCs. The source is a male donor in good health and CMV-seronegative. Each CDR3 is given with its conserved first and last residue. The D gene is left open where the match is weak. Some rows mark clone size as missing; the rest say once, few, many or name a class of expanded clone.

>TRBJ1-1|TRBV2|NA|once
TGTGCCAGCAGTGTATGGGGAGGGACTGAAGCTTTCTTT
CASSVWGGTEAFF
>TRBJ1-2|TRBV11-2|TRBD1|few
TGTGCCAGCAGCTTAAGGGGACAGGGTGAAGGAAACTATGGCTACACCTTC
CASSLRGQGEGNYGYTF
>TRBJ2-7|TRBV7-2|TRBD1|once
TGTGCCAGCAGCTTTGACAGGGTCGAGCAGTACTTC
CASSFDRVEQYF
>TRBJ2-1|TRBV6-4|TRBD2|NA
TGTGCCAGCAGTGGGACTAGCGGGGGTCACAATGAGCAGTTCTTC
CASSGTSGGHNEQFF
>TRBJ1-1|TRBV5-4|NA|once
TGTGCCAGCAGCTTAATCGGGTTTATGAACACTGAAGCTTTCTTT
CASSLIGFMNTEAFF
>TRBJ2-7|TRBV30|TRBD1|NA
TGTGCCTGGAGTGTAGGACAGGTACGAGACGGGCAGTACTTC
CAWSVGQVRDGQYF
>TRBJ1-1|TRBV18|NA|NA
TGTGCCAGCTCCCGGCAACCAGGGGATAACACTGAAGCTTTCTTT
CASSRQPGDNTEAFF
>TRBJ2-7|TRBV7-7|NA|NA
TGTGCCAGCAGCTCCGATCCGGCGGGAGAGCAGTACTTC
CASSSDPAGEQYF
>TRBJ2-1|TRBV2|TRBD1|NA
TGTGCCAGCACTCGGACAGGGGAGAGTGAGCAGTTCTTC
CASTRTGESEQFF
>TRBJ1-2|TRBV6-5|NA|NA
TGTGCCAGCAGTTACTCGACGGGGGGAACCGGCTACACCTTC
CASSYSTGGTGYTF
>TRBJ1-6|TRBV5-5|NA|few
TGTGCCAGCAGCCTGGTACTGGCGGCCAATTCACCCCTCCACTTT
CASSLVLAANSPLHF
>TRBJ1-2|TRBV6-5|NA|NA
TGTGCCAGCAGTTATTCGGGCGGGAATAGGGGTGGCTACACCTTC
CASSYSGGNRGGYTF
>TRBJ2-3|TRBV6-6|NA|NA
TGTGCCAGCAGTCATGGCGGGGCGGTAGATACGCAGTATTTT
CASSHGGAVDTQYF
>TRBJ2-7|TRBV7-2|NA|NA
TGTGCCAGCAGCTTAGGTCCGGCAGGAATCTCCTACGAGCAGTACTTC
CASSLGPAGISYEQYF
>TRBJ2-2|TRBV11-2|NA|NA
TGTGCCAGCAGGGTAGGGGGTATGAGCCCCGGGGAGCTGTTTTTT
CASRVGGMSPGELFF
>TRBJ2-3|TRBV7-2|TRBD2|NA
TGTGCCAGCAGCGCCACTAGCGGGGGGGTATCAGATACGCAGTATTTT
CASSATSGGVSDTQYF
>TRBJ2-3|TRBV5-4|TRBD2|NA
TGTGCCAGCAGCTCAGGACTAGCGGGGGGGATAGATACGCAGTATTTT
CASSSGLAGGIDTQYF
>TRBJ2-1|TRBV6-4|NA|once
TGTGCCAGCAGTGCGCGGGGAAATTCTTACAATGAGCAGTTCTTC
CASSARGNSYNEQFF
>TRBJ2-7|TRBV11-2|TRBD1|few
TGTGCCAGCAGCTTCGGCCGGACAGGGGCTTCCTACGAGCAGTACTTC
CASSFGRTGASYEQYF
>TRBJ1-4|TRBV5-1|NA|NA
TGCGCCAGCAGCGAGTTTAATAATGAAAAACTGTTTTTT
CASSEFNNEKLFF
>TRBJ2-5|TRBV19|NA|NA
TGTGCCAGTAGTAATTCGAGGCGGGAGACCCAGTACTTC
CASSNSRRETQYF
>TRBJ2-2|TRBV4-1|TRBD2|NA
TGCGCCAGCAGCCAAGATGAGAGCGGGGGGTTGAACACCGGGGAGCTGTTTTTT
CASSQDESGGLNTGELFF
>TRBJ2-2|TRBV9|TRBD1|NA
TGTGCCAGCACCTCCGGGACAGCGAACACCGGGGAGCTGTTTTTT
CASTSGTANTGELFF
>TRBJ1-3|TRBV6-7|NA|NA
TGTGCCAGCAGTTACTCGTTAGACACCATATATTTT
CASSYSLDTIYF
>TRBJ1-4|TRBV6-6|TRBD1|once
TGTGCCGGCGTGCGGACAGGGGATGAAAAACTGTTTTTT
CAGVRTGDEKLFF
>TRBJ2-1|TRBV2|NA|few
TGTGCCACCAGGGACTGGAGCAATGAGCAGTTCTTC
CATRDWSNEQFF
>TRBJ1-4|TRBV6-5|NA|NA
TGTGCCAGCAGTTACTCGGGGCAGGGAGGCGAAAAACTGTTTTTT
CASSYSGQGGEKLFF
>TRBJ2-7|TRBV27|TRBD1|NA
TGTGCCAGCACCTTAAAAGGGACAGGAGGAGCCTACGAGCAGTACTTC
CASTLKGTGGAYEQYF
>TRBJ1-2|TRBV7-2|NA|once
TGTGCCAGCAGCCAGACCGACCGAGCGGGCTACACCTTC
CASSQTDRAGYTF
>TRBJ2-7|TRBV6-6|NA|NA
TGTGCCAGCAGTTACTCGACCAGGGGAAGCGAGCAGTACTTC
CASSYSTRGSEQYF
>TRBJ1-4|TRBV7-9|NA|NA
TGTGCCAGCAGCTCATCGTCGCCAGGGCCTTCAAATGAAAAACTGTTTTTT
CASSSSSPGPSNEKLFF
>TRBJ1-4|TRBV9|TRBD1|NA
TGTGCCAGCAGCACCCGAGAGGGGACAGGGGGCGATGAAAAACTGTTTTTT
CASSTREGTGGDEKLFF
>TRBJ1-4|TRBV6-5|NA|NA
TGTGCCAGCAGTGAAGAACAGGGTTGGGGAAAACTGTTTTTT
CASSEEQGWGKLFF
>TRBJ2-7|TRBV7-6|NA|few
TGTGCCAGCAGCTCCCGCGGAAGGCCCTACGAGCAGTACTTC
CASSSRGRPYEQYF
>TRBJ1-5|TRBV15|NA|NA
TGTGCCACCAGCAGAGATTACCAGACCCAGCATTTT
CATSRDYQTQHF
>TRBJ1-2|TRBV2|NA|NA
TGTGCCAGCAGCGGGGGACGCTCTAACTATGGCTACACCTTC
CASSGGRSNYGYTF
>TRBJ1-1|TRBV6-1|NA|NA
TGTGCCAGCAGTGAAAGGGGGGGCTCGGAAGCTTTCTTT
CASSERGGSEAFF
>TRBJ2-2|TRBV28|TRBD2|NA
TGTGCCAGCAGTCCGGGGGGGTCGCGGGGGGTGAGCACCGGGGAGCTGTTTTTT
CASSPGGSRGVSTGELFF
>TRBJ1-6|TRBV7-9|NA|few
TGTGCCAGCAGCACGGACTTGGCGGGTTCACCCCTCCACTTT
CASSTDLAGSPLHF
>TRBJ2-1|TRBV4-2|TRBD2|NA
TGTGCCAGCAGCCTCTCCGGGTGGACTAGACGCAATGAGCAGTTCTTC
CASSLSGWTRRNEQFF
>TRBJ2-5|TRBV7-9|TRBD1|NA
TGTGCCAGCAGCTTAGTCCCAGGGGGCCAAGAGACCCAGTACTTC
CASSLVPGGQETQYF
>TRBJ2-5|TRBV28|TRBD1|few
TGTGCCAGCAGACCATTCCCAGGACAGGGGAAAGAGACCCAGTACTTC
CASRPFPGQGKETQYF
>TRBJ1-6|TRBV6-6|NA|NA
TGTGCCAGCAGCTCCGCGATCGGGGATTCACCCCTCCACTTT
CASSSAIGDSPLHF
>TRBJ1-1|TRBV18|TRBD1|NA
TGTGCCAGCTCACCCGGGACAGGTCTTATGAACACTGAAGCTTTCTTT
CASSPGTGLMNTEAFF
>TRBJ1-2|TRBV7-2|NA|NA
TGTGCCAGCAGCTCATTTGCCACGCCCGGTGGCTACACCTTC
CASSSFATPGGYTF
>TRBJ2-7|TRBV28|NA|few
TGTGCCAGCGGGCTGGAATACGAGCAGTACTTC
CASGLEYEQYF
>TRBJ2-1|TRBV5-6|NA|once
TGTGCCAGCAGCTGGGGGCTCCGCAATGAGCAGCTCTTC
CASSWGLRNEQLF
>TRBJ2-7|TRBV19|NA|few
TGTGCCAGTAGTATCGGACAATCTGGTGCCTACGAGCAGTACTTC
CASSIGQSGAYEQYF
>TRBJ2-7|TRBV6-6|NA|NA
TGTGCCAGCAGTTACCGCGGGGAGGACTACGAGCAGTACTTC
CASSYRGEDYEQYF